This TCR beta chain came from a study of lymphopenia after photon versus proton radiotherapy. The study's findings and limits: Post-nadir diversity loss with photons came from oligoclonal expansion, particularly CD8+ Temra cells. Relative stability marked proton patients; photon patients lost diversity and naive cells. A bigger post-nadir fall in TCR diversity correlated inversely with survival time in deceased patients. Only patients who died were analyzed for survival; proton advantage is unproven.

J lost 9 bases, V lost 8 bases, and 2 bases had no gene match. The CDR3 spans 13 residues. Germline values: CDR1 SGHVS, CDR2 FNYEAQ. For this clone: The antigen is undetermined.

Profiled with immunoSEQ multiplex PCR; TCRdb holds only in-frame clones, not every one. The sample carries roughly 17,000 clones, 92% recorded once. J is TRBJ2-1 and V is TRBV7-6; 15 bases are shared with TRBD2. Specimen: peripheral blood, collected from a patient treated with photon-based radiotherapy. This sequence originates from a woman between 35 and 50 years old with cholangiocarcinoma. CDR3 in DNA: TGTGCCAGCGGGGGACTAGCGGGAGGTGAGCAGTTCTTC. Its protein is CASGGLAGGEQFF.